The text below deals with one T cell receptor (beta chain). The treatment denotes: roughly 18 received Ad26.COV2.S at low or high dose, single or two shots; 5 received placebo; per-sample allocation not given. Sampling took place 63 days after the first vaccine or placebo injection. The CDR3 has 14 amino acids. Libraries were prepared by immunoSEQ multiplex PCR; TCRdb keeps only in-frame clonotypes and omits some of them. The repertoire holds approximately 350,000 clones, with 87% as singletons. The data originate from a study of Ad26.COV2.S vaccination and SARS-CoV-2 variants. Study information: The vaccine Ad26.COV2.S was put into the muscle once, or twice with 56 days between.

The sequence came from a person between 18 and 65 years old who received the Ad26.COV2.S COVID-19 vaccine or a placebo. Here the sequenced sample was peripheral blood, taken in a trial of Ad26.COV2.S vaccine versus placebo. The J gene is TRBJ2-3, the V gene TRBV21-1; the table gives TRBD1 as D, unverified against the DNA. TRBV21-1 is a pseudogene segment. The CDR3 nucleotides are TGTGCCAGCAGCAAAGGGGGCGGCACAGATACGCAGTATTTT. Its protein is CASSKGGGTDTQYF.